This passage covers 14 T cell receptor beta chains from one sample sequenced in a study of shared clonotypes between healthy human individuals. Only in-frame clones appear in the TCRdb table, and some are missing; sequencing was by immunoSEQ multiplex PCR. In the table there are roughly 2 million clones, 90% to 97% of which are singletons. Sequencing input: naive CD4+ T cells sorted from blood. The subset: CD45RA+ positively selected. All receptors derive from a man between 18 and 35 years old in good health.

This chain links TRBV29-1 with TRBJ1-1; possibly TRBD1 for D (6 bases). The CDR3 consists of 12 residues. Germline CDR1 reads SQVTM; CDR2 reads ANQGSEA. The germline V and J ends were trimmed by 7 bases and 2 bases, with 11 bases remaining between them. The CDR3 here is CSASRGNTEAFF. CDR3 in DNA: TGCAGCGCTTCCAGGGGTAACACTGAAGCTTTCTTT.

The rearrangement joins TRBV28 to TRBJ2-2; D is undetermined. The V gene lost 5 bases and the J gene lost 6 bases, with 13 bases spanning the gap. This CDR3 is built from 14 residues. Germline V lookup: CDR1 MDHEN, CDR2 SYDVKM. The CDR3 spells CASSHELRPGELFF. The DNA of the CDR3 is TGTGCCAGCAGTCATGAACTGAGACCCGGGGAGCTGTTTTTT.

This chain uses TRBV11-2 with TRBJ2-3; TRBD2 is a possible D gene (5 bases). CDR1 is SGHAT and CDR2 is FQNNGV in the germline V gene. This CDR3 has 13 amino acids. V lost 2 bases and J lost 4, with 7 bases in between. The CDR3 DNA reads TGTGCCAGCAGCTTACCGGGGTCAGATACGCAGTATTTT. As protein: CASSLPGSDTQYF.

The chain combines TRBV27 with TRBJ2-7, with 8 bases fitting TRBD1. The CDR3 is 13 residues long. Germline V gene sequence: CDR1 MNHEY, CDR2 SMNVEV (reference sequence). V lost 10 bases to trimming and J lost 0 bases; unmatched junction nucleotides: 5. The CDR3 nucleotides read TGTGCCACCTCGACAGGGGCCTCCTACGAGCAGTACTTC. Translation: CATSTGASYEQYF.

CDR3 coding DNA: TGTGCCAGCAACGAGGGGCTGGGGCAGTACTTC. Its translation is CASNEGLGQYF. The rearrangement joins TRBV6-5 to TRBJ2-7; D is tentatively TRBD1 or TRBD2 (5 bases each). Trimming took off 7 bases at V and 9 bases at J, with 13 bases between the two ends. The CDR3 has 11 amino acids. The germline V gene encodes CDR1 MNHEY and CDR2 SVGAGI.

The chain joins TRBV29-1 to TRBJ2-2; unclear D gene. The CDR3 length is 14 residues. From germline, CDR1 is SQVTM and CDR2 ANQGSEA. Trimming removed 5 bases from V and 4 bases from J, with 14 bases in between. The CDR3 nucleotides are TGCAGCGTTTATAACCCGGCGGCCACCGGGGAGCTGTTTTTT. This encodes CSVYNPAATGELFF.

The CDR3 DNA reads as TGTGCCAGCAGCGTCGAGCCGACAGGGTCCAATTCACCCCTCCACTTT. The encoded protein is CASSVEPTGSNSPLHF. This chain joins TRBV9 and TRBJ1-6, with TRBD1 identical over 7 bases. V trimming: 2 bases; J trimming: 7 bases; junction bases outside the gene matches: 9. The germline V gene encodes CDR1 SGDLS and CDR2 YYNGEE. This CDR3 has 16 residues.

The CDR3 loop reads CASSLDKLGEQYF. CDR3 DNA sequence: TGTGCCAGCAGCTTAGATAAGCTGGGGGAGCAGTACTTC. V gene TRBV11-2 combines with J gene TRBJ2-7; D remains unclear. Looked up from germline, CDR1 is SGHAT and CDR2 is FQNNGV. The CDR3 contains 13 residues. Between the trimmed V and J ends, which lost 0 bases and 7 bases, there was a span of 10 bases.

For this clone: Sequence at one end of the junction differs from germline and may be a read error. CDR3 sequence reads: CASSKGAIVWGIEMNTEAFF. CDR3 coding DNA: TGTGCTAGCAGCAAAGGGGCTATTGTATGGGGGATCGAGATGAACACTGAAGCTTTCTTT. The chain recombines TRBV7-7 with TRBJ1-1; the D gene is possibly TRBD1 (5 bases). Germline loops: CDR1 SSHAT, CDR2 FNYEAQ (reference sequence). This CDR3 is 20 amino acids long.

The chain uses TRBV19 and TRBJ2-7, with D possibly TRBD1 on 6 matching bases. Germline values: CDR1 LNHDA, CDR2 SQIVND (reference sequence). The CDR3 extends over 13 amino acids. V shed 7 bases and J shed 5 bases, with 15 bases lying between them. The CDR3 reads CASTTTGLHEQYF. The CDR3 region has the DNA TGTGCCAGTACCACGACAGGTCTCCACGAGCAGTACTTC.

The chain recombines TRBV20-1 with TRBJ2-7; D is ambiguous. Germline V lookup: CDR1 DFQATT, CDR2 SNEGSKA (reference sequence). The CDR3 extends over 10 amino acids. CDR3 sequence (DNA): TGCAGTGCTAGAGGGCCCGAGCGCCGAGTC. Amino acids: CSARGPERRV.

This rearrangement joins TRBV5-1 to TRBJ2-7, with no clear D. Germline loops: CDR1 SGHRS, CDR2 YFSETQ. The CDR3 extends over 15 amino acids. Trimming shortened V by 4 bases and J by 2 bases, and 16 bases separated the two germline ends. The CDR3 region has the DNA TGCGCCAGCAGCCCTGACACCTACACTCCCTACGAGCAGTACTTC. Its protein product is CASSPDTYTPYEQYF.

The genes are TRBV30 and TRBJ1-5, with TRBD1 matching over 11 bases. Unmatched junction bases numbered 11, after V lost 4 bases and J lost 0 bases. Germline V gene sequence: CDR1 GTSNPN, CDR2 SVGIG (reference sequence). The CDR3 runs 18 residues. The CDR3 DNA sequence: TGTGCCTGGAATGACCGGGACAGGGGGGCTTATAGCAATCAGCCCCAGCATTTT. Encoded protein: CAWNDRDRGAYSNQPQHF.

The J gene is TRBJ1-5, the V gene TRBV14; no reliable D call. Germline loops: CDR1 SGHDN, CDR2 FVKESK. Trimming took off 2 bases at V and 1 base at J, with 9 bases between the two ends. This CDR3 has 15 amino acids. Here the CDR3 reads CASSQQKDSNQPQHF. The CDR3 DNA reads TGTGCCAGCAGCCAACAAAAGGACAGCAATCAGCCCCAGCATTTT.